This TCR beta chain comes out of a study of blood T cells in healthy people across ages. Study findings and constraints: It was held that the diversity estimates obtained from one million T cells were underestimates. Per million T cells, TCR beta diversity dropped roughly linearly as age increased.

CDR1 is SQVTM and CDR2 is ANQGSEA in the germline V gene. The CDR3 is 13 amino acids. J lost 3 bases, V lost 5 bases, and 2 bases had no gene match. This clonotype was observed many times. The antigen is unknown. The donors, aged roughly 6 to 90, were healthy Caucasians from Russia. Through a sample-barcoded 5' primer and a J-beta primer mix, a second PCR was run for roughly 6 to 12 cycles. The authors tagged each cDNA molecule using a template-switch adaptor with 12 random nucleotides. MiXCR was run by TCRdb on the 5' RACE reads, yielding one entry per CDR3 protein. The sample lists about 1 million distinct CDR3 sequences; 35% to 50% were seen once.

Specimen: blood. The source is a woman aged 60-75 years in good health. The chain has TRBV29-1 and TRBJ2-5, with 11 bases matching TRBD2. CDR3 bases: TGCAGCGTTCAGACTAGCGGGGAAGAGACCCAGTACTTC. Translation: CSVQTSGEETQYF. The complete variable domain, with remaining parts taken from reference TRBV29-1 and TRBJ2-5, reads SAVISQKPSRDICQRGTSLTIQCQVDSQVTMMFWYRQQPGQSLTLIATANQGSEATYESGFVIDKFPISRPNLTFSTLTVSNMSPEDSSIYLCSVQTSGEETQYFGPGTRLLVL.